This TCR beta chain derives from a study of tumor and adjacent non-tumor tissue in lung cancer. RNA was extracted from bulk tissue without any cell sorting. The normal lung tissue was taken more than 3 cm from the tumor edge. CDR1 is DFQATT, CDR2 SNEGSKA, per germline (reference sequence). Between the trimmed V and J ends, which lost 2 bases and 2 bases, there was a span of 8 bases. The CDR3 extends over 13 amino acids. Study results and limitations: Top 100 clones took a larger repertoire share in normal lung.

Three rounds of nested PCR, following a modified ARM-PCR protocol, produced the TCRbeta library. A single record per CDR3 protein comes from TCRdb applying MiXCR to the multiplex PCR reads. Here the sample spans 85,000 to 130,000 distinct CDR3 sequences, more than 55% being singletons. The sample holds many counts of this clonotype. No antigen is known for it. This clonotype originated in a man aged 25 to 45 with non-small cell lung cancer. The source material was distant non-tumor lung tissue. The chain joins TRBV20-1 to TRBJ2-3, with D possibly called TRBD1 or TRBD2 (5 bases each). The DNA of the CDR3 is TGCAGTGCTAGACGGGGCGCCACAGATACGCAGTATTTT. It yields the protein CSARRGATDTQYF.